This T cell receptor (beta chain) was retrieved from a study of molecular identifiers for immune sequencing clone quantification (dated by TCRdb to the late 2010s). Study-level background: In a replicate experiment, RNA from roughly 18,000 or 92,000 naive CD8 T cells was split into five aliquots, four of which were sequenced. This methods study benchmarked molecular-identifier clustering-based TCR repertoire sequencing (MIDCIRS) and TCR RNA copy counting, using CD8 T cells to do so. The paper's findings and limits, for the study overall: Naive libraries contained spiked-in Jurkat TCR RNA (around ten copies' worth), which is not part of the donor repertoire. When barcode sub-clustering was left out, chimeric consensus sequences inflated TCR diversity, with chimeras reaching as high as 47%. The sizes of highly expanded clones could end up underestimated when identical TCR molecules share a barcode. Modeling estimated around 3.2 recovered TCR RNA copies per cell, compared with about 10 by digital PCR, which implies 30% to 35% capture efficiency. Even against a background of about a million naive CD8 T cells, spiked-in Jurkat TCR RNA amounting to a single cell's worth was reported to be detectable. Clones above 20 RNA copies held over 99% of molecules in CMV-specific effector cells but under 1% in naive cells.

The protocol used for the library was PCR. TCRdb shows the sequencer as NextSeq 500. Bulk TCR libraries were generated as previously described, with the TCR primers listed in Table S5 used. Total RNA was purified with the Qiagen AllPrep DNA/RNA kit. Reads from multiple sequencing runs of the same library were pooled before analysis. The study's processing was this. Reads were retained only if an exact TCR constant sequence was present, and the retained reads were trimmed to 150 nt and grouped according to their 12-nt molecular barcodes. Reads inside each barcode group were sub-clustered using a 15% Levenshtein threshold, and a quality-weighted consensus sequence was constructed for each RNA molecule. Non-functional sequences were excluded, and lower-count sequences lying one edit away from another sequence were also excluded. On the basis of fitting two negative binomial distributions, barcode sub-clusters with fewer than 20% of the maximum read count were discarded. TCRdb ran its own pipeline on the public reads, namely fastp trimming at Q25 and MiXCR clone calling, and kept in-frame beta chains. Identical CDR3 proteins give one entry, which carries the most common genes and DNA. The V and J calls and clone size come from TCRdb's table, not from the authors' own analysis. Across this sample there are about 320,000 distinct CDR3 sequences, with under 25% seen only once. 0.65% to 0.95% of the sample is held by the ten biggest clonotypes.

On this clonotype: Its cognate antigen has yet to be identified. It has no much larger one-base neighbor in the sample; base qualities were not kept.

Libraries of naive CD8 T cells were generated from about 19,000 to 1,100,000 sorted cells, with 10%, 30% or 50% of the purified RNA used. Naive CD8 T cells, defined as CD8+CD4-CCR7+CD45RA+, were FACS-sorted into RLT Plus buffer on a BD FACSAria II. More than 8 TCR copies' worth of Jurkat RNA were spiked into about 19,000-1,000,000 naive CD8 T cell samples to test detection sensitivity. CD8 T cells were enriched using RosetteSep CD8+ T Cell Enrichment Cocktail and Ficoll-Paque, and the enriched cells then underwent ACK red cell lysis. The sequence came from a human donor in good health. Some libraries in this study had Jurkat cell RNA spiked in. Sequences were obtained from naive CD8+ T cells from blood, with Jurkat cell RNA spiked in. Read against the paper, the sample's cell subset or site label means: FACS-sorted CD8+CD4-CCR7+CD45RA+ naive T cells.

The DNA is TGTGCCAGCAGTGAAGCTCAGGGAGTTGAGCAGTTCTTC. Translation gives CASSEAQGVEQFF. This receptor chain uses TRBV2 and TRBJ2-1, with the D segment possibly TRBD1 or TRBD2, each aligning over 5 bases. Via the germline V gene, CDR1 is SNHLY and CDR2 FYNNEI. The CDR3, from cysteine to phenylalanine, totals 13 residues. Only the CDR3 region is kept as DNA, spanning 39 bases read in frame from base 1. V is pared back by 0 bases and J by 9 bases, with 9 bases lying between the germline termini.